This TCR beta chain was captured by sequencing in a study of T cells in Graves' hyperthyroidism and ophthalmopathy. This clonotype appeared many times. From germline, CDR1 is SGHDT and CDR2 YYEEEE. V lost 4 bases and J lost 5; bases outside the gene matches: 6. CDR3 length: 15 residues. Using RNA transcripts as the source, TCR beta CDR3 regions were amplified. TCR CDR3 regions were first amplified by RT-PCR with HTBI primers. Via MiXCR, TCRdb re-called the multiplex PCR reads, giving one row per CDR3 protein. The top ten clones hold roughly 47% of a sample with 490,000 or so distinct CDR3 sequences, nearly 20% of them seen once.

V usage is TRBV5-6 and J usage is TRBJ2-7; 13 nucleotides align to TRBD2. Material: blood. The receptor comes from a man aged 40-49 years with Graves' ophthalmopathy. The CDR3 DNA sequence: TGTGCCAGCAGCATAGGACTAGCGGGAGACCACGAGCAGTACTTC. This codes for CASSIGLAGDHEQYF.